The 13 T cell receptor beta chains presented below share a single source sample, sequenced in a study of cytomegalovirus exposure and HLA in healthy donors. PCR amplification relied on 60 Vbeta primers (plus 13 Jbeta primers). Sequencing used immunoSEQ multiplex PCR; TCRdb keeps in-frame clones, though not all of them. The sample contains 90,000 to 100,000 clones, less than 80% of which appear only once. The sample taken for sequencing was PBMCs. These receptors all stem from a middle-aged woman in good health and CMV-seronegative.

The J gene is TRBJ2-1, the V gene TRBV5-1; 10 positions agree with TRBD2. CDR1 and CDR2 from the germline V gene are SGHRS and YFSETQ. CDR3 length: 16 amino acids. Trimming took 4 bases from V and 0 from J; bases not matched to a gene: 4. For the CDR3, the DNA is TGCGCCAGCAGCCTGGGACTAGCGAGCTCCTACAATGAGCAGTTCTTC. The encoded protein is CASSLGLASSYNEQFF.

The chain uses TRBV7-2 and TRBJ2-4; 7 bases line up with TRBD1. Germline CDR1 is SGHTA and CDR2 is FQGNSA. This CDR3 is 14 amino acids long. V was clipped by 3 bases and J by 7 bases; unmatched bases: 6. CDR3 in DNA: TGTGCCAGCAGCTTCGGACAGGTCGGGAACATTCAGTACTTC. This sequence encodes CASSFGQVGNIQYF. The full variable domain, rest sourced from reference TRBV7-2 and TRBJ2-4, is GAGVSQSPSNKVTEKGKDVELRCDPISGHTALYWYRQSLGQGLEFLIYFQGNSAPDKSGLPSDRFSAERTGGSVSTLTIQRTQQEDSAVYLCASSFGQVGNIQYFGAGTRLSVL.

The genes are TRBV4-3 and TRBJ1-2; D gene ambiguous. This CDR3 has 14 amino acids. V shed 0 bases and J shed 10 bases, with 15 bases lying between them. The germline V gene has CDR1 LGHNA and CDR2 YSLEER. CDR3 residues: CASSQDSPRGPYTF. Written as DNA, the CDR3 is TGCGCCAGCAGCCAAGATTCCCCCCGAGGGCCCTACACCTTC.

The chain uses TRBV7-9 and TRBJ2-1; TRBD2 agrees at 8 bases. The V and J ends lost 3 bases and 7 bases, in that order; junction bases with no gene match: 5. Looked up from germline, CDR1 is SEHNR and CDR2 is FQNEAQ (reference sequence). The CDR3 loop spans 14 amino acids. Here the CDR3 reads CASSFSGIPNEQFF. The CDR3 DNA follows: TGTGCCAGCAGCTTTAGCGGGATCCCAAATGAGCAGTTCTTC. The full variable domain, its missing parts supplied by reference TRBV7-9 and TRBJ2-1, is DTGVSQNPRHKITKRGQNVTFRCDPISEHNRLYWYRQTLGQGPEFLTYFQNEAQLEKSRLLSDRFSAERPKGSFSTLEIQRTEQGDSAMYLCASSFSGIPNEQFFGPGTRLTVL.

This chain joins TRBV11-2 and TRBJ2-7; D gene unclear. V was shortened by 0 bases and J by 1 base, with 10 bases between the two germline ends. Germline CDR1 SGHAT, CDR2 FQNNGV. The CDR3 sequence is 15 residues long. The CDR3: CASSLDRAASYEQYF. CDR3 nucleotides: TGTGCCAGCAGCTTAGACCGCGCGGCTTCCTACGAGCAGTACTTC.

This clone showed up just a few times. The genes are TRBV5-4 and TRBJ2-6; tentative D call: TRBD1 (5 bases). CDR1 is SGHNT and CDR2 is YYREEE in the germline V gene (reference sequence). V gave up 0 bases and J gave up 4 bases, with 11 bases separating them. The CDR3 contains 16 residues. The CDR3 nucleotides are TGTGCCAGCAGCTTGGGCAGGGAACGAGGGGCCAACGTCCTGACTTTC. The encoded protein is CASSLGRERGANVLTF. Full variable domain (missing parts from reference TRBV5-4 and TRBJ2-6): ETGVTQSPTHLIKTRGQQVTLRCSSQSGHNTVSWYQQALGQGPQFIFQYYREEENGRGNFPPRFSGLQFPNYSSELNVNALELDDSALYLCASSLGRERGANVLTFGAGSRLTVL.

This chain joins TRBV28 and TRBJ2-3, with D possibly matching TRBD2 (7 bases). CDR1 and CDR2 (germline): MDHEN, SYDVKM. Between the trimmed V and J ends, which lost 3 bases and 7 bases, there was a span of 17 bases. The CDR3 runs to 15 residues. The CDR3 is CASSLGGPPGYTQYF. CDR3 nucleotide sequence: TGTGCCAGCAGTTTGGGGGGGCCCCCCGGCTATACGCAGTATTTT.

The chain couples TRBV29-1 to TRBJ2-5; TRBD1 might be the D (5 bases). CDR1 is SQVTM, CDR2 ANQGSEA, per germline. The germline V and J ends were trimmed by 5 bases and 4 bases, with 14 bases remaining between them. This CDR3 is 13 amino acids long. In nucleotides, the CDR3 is TGCAGCGTTTCCCAAATAACAGGAGAGACCCAGTACTTC. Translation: CSVSQITGETQYF.

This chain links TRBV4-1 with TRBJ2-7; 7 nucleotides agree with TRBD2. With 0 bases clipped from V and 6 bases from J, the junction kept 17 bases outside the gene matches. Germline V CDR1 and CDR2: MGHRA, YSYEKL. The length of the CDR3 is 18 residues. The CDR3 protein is CASSQEVWARLAPSEQYF. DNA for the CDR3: TGCGCCAGCAGCCAAGAAGTTTGGGCTCGACTAGCCCCGAGCGAGCAGTACTTC.

DNA of the CDR3: TGTGCCAGCAGTTTGTTGTCGGGTGGAAACACCATATATTTT. Translation: CASSLLSGGNTIYF. This chain joins TRBV28 and TRBJ1-3; D unclear. The CDR3 runs to 14 residues. The germline V and J ends were trimmed by 3 bases and 3 bases, with 9 bases remaining between them. Per germline, CDR1 MDHEN and CDR2 SYDVKM.

The CDR3 loop reads CASSRSGTGVYEQYF. In DNA form, the CDR3 reads TGTGCCAGCAGCCGTTCCGGGACAGGGGTTTACGAGCAGTACTTC. The chain couples TRBV9 to TRBJ2-7; 10 nucleotides align to TRBD1. CDR1 and CDR2 (germline): SGDLS, YYNGEE. The CDR3 runs 15 residues. V lost 4 bases, J lost 4 bases, and 8 bases stayed unmatched.

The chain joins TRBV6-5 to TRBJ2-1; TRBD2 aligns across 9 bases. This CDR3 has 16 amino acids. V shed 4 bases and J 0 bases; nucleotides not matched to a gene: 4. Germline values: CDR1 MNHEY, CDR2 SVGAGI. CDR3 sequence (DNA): TGTGCCAGCAGTTCCAGACTAGCGGACTCCTACAATGAGCAGTTCTTC. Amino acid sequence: CASSSRLADSYNEQFF.

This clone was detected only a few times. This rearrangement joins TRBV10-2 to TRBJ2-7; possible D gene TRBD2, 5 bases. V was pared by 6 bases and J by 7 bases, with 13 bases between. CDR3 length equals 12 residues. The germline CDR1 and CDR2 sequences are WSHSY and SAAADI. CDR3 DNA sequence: TGCGCCAGCAGCGTCATCTTAGCGGAGCAGTACTTC. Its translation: CASSVILAEQYF.